The 14 T cell receptor beta chains below were found in one sample sequenced in a study of response to subunit inactivated influenza vaccine. MiXCR, applied by TCRdb to the RT-PCR reads, yields one record per CDR3 protein. Among roughly 500,000 distinct CDR3 sequences, roughly 23% were seen once, and the ten largest hold approximately 2%. Sample: CD4+ T cells sorted from PBMCs, taken 4 to 6 days after vaccination. The receptors were gathered from a man aged 50-59 years who received an inactivated influenza vaccine.

The chain carries TRBV7-9 and TRBJ2-3; TRBD2 matches 7 bases. Unmatched junction bases numbered 7, after V lost 5 bases and J lost 2 bases. Germline CDR1 reads SEHNR; CDR2 reads FQNEAQ (reference sequence). This CDR3 has 15 amino acids. The CDR3 protein is CASSPGAGVTDTQYF. As DNA, the CDR3 is TGTGCCAGCAGCCCTGGGGCGGGGGTCACAGATACGCAGTATTTT.

The rearrangement uses TRBV28 and TRBJ2-7, with no clear D. Germline V gene data show CDR1 as MDHEN and CDR2 as SYDVKM. Trimming took 7 bases from V and 5 from J, leaving 24 bases between them. The CDR3 is 16 amino acids. DNA for the CDR3: TGTGCCAGCAATATCCCTTTCGCCCCGCCAGTTGACGAGCAGTACTTC. As protein: CASNIPFAPPVDEQYF.

This clonotype was picked up a small number of times. The rearrangement links TRBV5-1 to TRBJ1-1; D gene unclear. The germline gives CDR1 SGHRS, CDR2 YFSETQ. V dropped 0 bases and J dropped 8 bases, with 11 bases sitting between them. The CDR3 contains 13 residues. CDR3 DNA: TGCGCCAGCAGCTTGGGTGTGAATTGGGAAGCTTTCTTT. As protein: CASSLGVNWEAFF.

This clonotype was seen a handful of times. The rearrangement joins TRBV12-3 or TRBV12-4 to TRBJ1-6; D gene uncertain. The CDR3 length is 12 residues. The germline V and J ends were trimmed by 5 bases and 10 bases, with 9 bases remaining between them. Written as DNA, the CDR3 is TGTGCCAGCAGTCCGACAAACTCACCCCTCCACTTT. Encoded protein: CASSPTNSPLHF.

V and J are TRBV7-2 and TRBJ2-1; tentatively, D is TRBD1 (6 bases). V dropped 5 bases and J dropped 4 bases, with 12 bases sitting between them. In germline, CDR1 is SGHTA, CDR2 FQGNSA. This CDR3 comprises 14 residues. The CDR3, as DNA: TGTGCCAGCAGCGCGTGGGGGCTTTACAATGAGCAGTTCTTC. Amino acids: CASSAWGLYNEQFF.

The J gene is TRBJ2-7, the V gene TRBV7-6; the match to TRBD2 covers 14 bases. V was clipped by 3 bases and J by 5 bases; unmatched bases: 15. This CDR3 comprises 19 residues. Germline CDR1 reads SGHVS; CDR2 reads FNYEAQ. Written as DNA, the CDR3 is TGTGCCAGCAGCTTTATGAGTTACACGGGACTAGCGGGAGCAAACGAGCAGTACTTC. This translates into CASSFMSYTGLAGANEQYF.

This clonotype has only a few counts. The chain couples TRBV5-1 to TRBJ1-2; weak D call: TRBD1 (6 bases). Germline V gene sequence: CDR1 SGHRS, CDR2 YFSETQ. There are 14 residues in the CDR3. Trimming left V 4 bases short and J 8 bases short, with 18 bases between. Written as DNA, the CDR3 is TGCGCCAGCAGCAGGGACGGGGGCGCGGAAGGCTACACCTTC. Translating gives CASSRDGGAEGYTF. The variable domain in full, with the rest retrieved from reference TRBV5-1 and TRBJ1-2, is KAGVTQTPRYLIKTRGQQVTLSCSPISGHRSVSWYQQTPGQGLQFLFEYFSETQRNKGNFPGRFSGRQFSNSRSEMNVSTLELGDSALYLCASSRDGGAEGYTFGSGTRLTVV.

This clonotype has just a few counts. The CDR3 reads CASSPAGGENTEAFF. The CDR3 bases are TGTGCCAGCAGCCCGGCGGGGGGGGAGAACACTGAAGCTTTCTTT. The chain employs TRBV7-3 and TRBJ1-1, with D perhaps TRBD1 (5 bases). This CDR3 comprises 15 residues. The ends were cut back, 5 bases at V and 1 base at J, with 14 bases in the middle. Germline CDR1 and CDR2: SGHTA and FQGTGA.

This clonotype has more than one count but fewer than ten. V is TRBV15 and J is TRBJ2-3; 9 bases are a match to TRBD1. This CDR3 comprises 15 residues. Germline CDR1 LNHNV, CDR2 YYDKDF (reference sequence). V shed 1 base and J 4 bases; nucleotides not matched to a gene: 3. In DNA, the CDR3 is TGTGCCACCAGCAGAGGACAGGGGGGCTCAGATACGCAGTATTTT. Encoded protein: CATSRGQGGSDTQYF.

In its sample, this clonotype was seen a few times. The chain links TRBV20-1 to TRBJ1-1; D is uncertain. The V end was cut by 6 bases, the J end by 1 base, with 12 bases between. The CDR3 has 13 residues. Germline values: CDR1 DFQATT, CDR2 SNEGSKA (reference sequence). The CDR3 nucleotides are TGCAGTGCATCAGAAGGGCCGAACACTGAAGCTTTCTTT. It yields the protein CSASEGPNTEAFF.

This clonotype was seen only a few times. The chain uses TRBV11-2 and TRBJ1-3, with D uncertain. In germline, CDR1 is SGHAT, CDR2 FQNNGV. Trimming stripped 1 base from V and 4 bases from J, with 11 bases between. The CDR3 sequence is 15 residues long. The CDR3 sequence is CASSLAFQGGNTIYF. CDR3 in DNA: TGTGCCAGCAGCTTAGCCTTTCAAGGGGGAAACACCATATATTTT.

This clonotype has more than one count but fewer than ten. The V gene is TRBV4-3, the J gene TRBJ1-4; perhaps TRBD1 as D (6 bases). Germline-derived CDR1 and CDR2 are LGHNA and YSLEER. The CDR3 is 14 residues long. V was clipped by 4 bases and J by 12 bases, with 18 bases between them. The CDR3 DNA reads TGCGCCAGCAGCCTCAGGGGCGTGTTAAGTGAACTGTTTTTT. This gives the protein CASSLRGVLSELFF.

This clonotype was detected a few times. This chain connects TRBV28 to TRBJ1-1; 7 bases match TRBD1. Germline V gene data show CDR1 as MDHEN and CDR2 as SYDVKM. This CDR3 has 13 residues. V dropped 1 base and J dropped 4; count of bases not matched to a gene: 0. CDR3 nucleotide sequence: TGTGCCAGCAGTTTATCAGGGGGCACTGAAGCTTTCTTT. Its translation is CASSLSGGTEAFF.

The gene calls are TRBV29-1 and TRBJ2-1; TRBD1 might be the D (6 bases). Trimming took 6 bases from V and 6 from J, leaving 15 bases between them. The V gene's germline CDR1 is SQVTM and CDR2 ANQGSEA. The CDR3 extends over 13 amino acids. The CDR3 sequence is CSVEIQGFNEQFF. CDR3 bases: TGCAGCGTCGAAATACAGGGTTTCAATGAGCAGTTCTTC.